This T cell receptor beta chain was sequenced during a study of CD8 T cells in ankylosing spondylitis (dated by TCRdb to 2015 to 2018). Background for the entire study: The study set out to find disease-linked TCR variants by profiling T cell receptor beta repertoires in ankylosing spondylitis patients and healthy donors. Peripheral blood was sampled, and synovial fluid was additionally collected from ankylosing spondylitis patients. The full study cohort was made up of approximately 27 ankylosing spondylitis patients and approximately 100 healthy donors.

Sequencing was carried out with an Illumina HiSeq 2500. TCR beta libraries were prepared by quantitative 5'-RACE with molecular barcodes. Turning to the authors' computational methods: A new computational method, built on a probabilistic model of VDJ rearrangement, was used to identify disease-linked TCR variants. Using fastp at Q25 and MiXCR, TCRdb reprocessed the public reads and kept productive beta chains. For every CDR3 protein sequence, its rows merge into one entry that carries the most common genes and DNA. V and J calls and clone size were set by TCRdb, not the authors. This sample lists roughly 69,000 distinct CDR3 sequences; approximately 5% were detected once. Approximately 2% of the sample belongs to the ten largest clones. CDR1 and CDR2 (GTSNPN, SVGIG) derive from the germline V gene (reference sequence). V is reduced by 0 bases and J by 4 bases, leaving a spacing of 7 bases between them. The CDR3 has 12 amino acids, counting the end cysteine and phenylalanine. Of the read, only the CDR3 DNA is kept; its 36 bases are in frame from base 1.

What the authors observed across the whole study: Some motif variants had previously been reported in the synovial fluid and blood of reactive arthritis patients, which suggests shared mechanisms of disease initiation. The disease-linked clones were reported as significantly enriched in matched synovial fluid samples from ankylosing spondylitis patients. The disease-linked clones had a CD8+ phenotype and were found at relatively low frequencies in peripheral blood. Blood from ankylosing spondylitis patients appeared to be characterized by a TCR beta motif made up of about 8 highly homologous amino acid variants.

This clonotype was found many times. Its antigen remains undetermined. There are no base qualities to consult, and no much larger clone falls within one base. The source is a male donor with ankylosing spondylitis or in good health (not recorded which). The V gene is TRBV30 and the J gene is TRBJ2-7; there is no confident call for the D gene. The sample taken for sequencing was blood, either unsorted or a sorted T cell fraction (not recorded which). In nucleotide form, the sequence is TGTGCCTGGAGTGTGATCCGATACGAGCAGTACTTC. It translates to CAWSVIRYEQYF.